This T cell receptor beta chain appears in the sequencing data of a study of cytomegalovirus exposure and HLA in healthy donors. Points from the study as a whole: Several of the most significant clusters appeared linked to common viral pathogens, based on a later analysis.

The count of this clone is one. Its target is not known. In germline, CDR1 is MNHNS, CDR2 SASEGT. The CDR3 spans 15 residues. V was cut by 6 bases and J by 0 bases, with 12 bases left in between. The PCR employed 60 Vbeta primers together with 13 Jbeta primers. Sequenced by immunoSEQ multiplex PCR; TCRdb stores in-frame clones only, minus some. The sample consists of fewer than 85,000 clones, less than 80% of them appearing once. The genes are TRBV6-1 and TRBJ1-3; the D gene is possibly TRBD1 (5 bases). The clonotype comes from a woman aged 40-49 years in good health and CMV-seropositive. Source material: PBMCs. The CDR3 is CASSPQGVSGNTIYF. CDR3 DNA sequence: TGTGCCAGCAGCCCCCAAGGGGTCTCTGGAAACACCATATATTTT.